The T cell receptor beta chain described here comes from a study of molecular identifiers for immune sequencing clone quantification. Findings of the study overall: Barcode sharing among identical TCR molecules could make large clones appear smaller. The study found clones above 20 RNA copies held over 97% of effector molecules and under 1% in naive cells.

This clonotype was picked up a small number of times. Its antigen is still unknown. No DNA is shown, since the ends of the CDR3 on it are uncertain; the CDR3 is the one TCRdb lists. A CD8+CD4-CCR7+CD45RA+ gate was used to sort naive CD8 T cells. The bulk TCR libraries were made with methods described before and with listed TCR primers. One entry per CDR3 protein, called by TCRdb with MiXCR from the PCR reads. The sample shows a few hundred thousand distinct CDR3 sequences, roughly 24% of them seen only once. This receptor was identified in a human donor in good health. Some libraries in this study had Jurkat cell RNA spiked in. The sequencing sample was made of naive CD8+ T cells from blood, with Jurkat cell RNA spiked in. Subset here: FACS-sorted CD8+CD4-CCR7+CD45RA+ naive T cells.

The CDR3 region is CSAMSKSYGCTF. The genes are TRBV29-1 and TRBJ1-2. The CDR3 contains 12 residues when both ends are counted. The germline V gene encodes CDR1 SQVTM and CDR2 ANQGSEA.